The 31 T cell receptor beta chains presented below share a single source sample, sequenced in a study of blood T cell repertoires in COVID-19. Sequencing was performed with immunoSEQ multiplex PCR; in TCRdb, only in-frame clones are kept and a portion is missing. The table records about 230,000 clones, about 85% of them present only once. Material: peripheral blood. The receptors stem from a man aged 35 to 55 with acute or convalescent COVID-19.

The rearrangement joins TRBV7-3 to TRBJ2-7; 12 bases line up with TRBD2. Germline V gene lookup returns CDR1 SGHTA and CDR2 FQGTGA. This CDR3 region has 14 residues. V was pared by 4 bases and J by 2 bases, with 0 bases of the junction left unmatched. The CDR3 DNA sequence: TGTGCCAGCAGCTCTAGCGGGGGGGCCTACGAGCAGTACTTC. It specifies CASSSSGGAYEQYF.

This clone was found once. The chain uses TRBV5-4 and TRBJ2-2; 10 bases match TRBD1. Trimming cost V 4 bases and J 4 bases; bases outside gene matches: 7. The CDR3 has 16 residues. Per the germline V gene, CDR1 is SGHNT and CDR2 is YYREEE (reference sequence). The CDR3 loop reads CASSRPGTGVTGELFF. CDR3 bases: TGTGCCAGCAGCAGACCGGGGACAGGGGTCACCGGGGAGCTGTTTTTT.

The J gene is TRBJ1-2, the V gene TRBV11-2, with unresolved D. Germline V gene data show CDR1 as SGHAT and CDR2 as FQNNGV. V was trimmed by 7 bases and J by 5 bases, leaving 20 bases between them. The CDR3 totals 15 residues. This chain's CDR3 is CASTVDTSLGYGYTF. In DNA form, the CDR3 reads TGTGCCAGCACCGTTGACACGTCTCTCGGTTATGGCTACACCTTC.

The CDR3 here is CASSPTGRAGDTQYF. Written as DNA, the CDR3 is TGTGCCAGCAGCCCTACGGGGAGGGCAGGGGATACGCAGTATTTT. The V gene is TRBV28, the J gene TRBJ2-3, with TRBD2 matching 7 bases. The CDR3 sequence is 15 residues long. The germline V gene has CDR1 MDHEN and CDR2 SYDVKM. Unmatched junction bases numbered 12, after V lost 6 bases and J lost 6 bases.

The chain uses TRBV6-5 and TRBJ1-1; 12 positions agree with TRBD1. The ends lost 7 bases at V and 11 bases at J; junction bases unmatched: 8. The germline gives CDR1 MNHEY, CDR2 SVGAGI. The CDR3 extends over 13 amino acids. Here the CDR3 DNA reads TGTGCCAGCACAACCGGGACAGGGGGCTCGGCTTTCTTT. Translating it yields CASTTGTGGSAFF.

This chain uses TRBV5-1 with TRBJ2-3, with TRBD1 identical over 9 bases. The CDR3 contains 15 residues. Germline V gene lookup returns CDR1 SGHRS and CDR2 YFSETQ. V trimming: 1 base; J trimming: 2 bases; junction bases outside the gene matches: 2. The chain's CDR3 is CASSLRDRATDTQYF. The CDR3 bases are TGCGCCAGCAGCTTGCGGGACAGGGCCACAGATACGCAGTATTTT.

The chain couples TRBV28 to TRBJ2-2; tentatively, D is TRBD2 (5 bases). Germline V lookup: CDR1 MDHEN, CDR2 SYDVKM. Deletions cut 4 bases from V and 5 bases from J, with 17 bases between. This CDR3 region has 16 residues. Written as DNA, the CDR3 is TGTGCCAGCAGTTCCCGGACTGATACGTTTACCGGGGAGCTGTTTTTT. This codes for CASSSRTDTFTGELFF.

The V gene is TRBV15, the J gene TRBJ1-1; 10 nucleotides align to TRBD1. The trim removed 1 base at V and 1 base at J, leaving 0 bases unmatched. This CDR3 has 15 amino acids. Germline loops: CDR1 LNHNV, CDR2 YYDKDF (reference sequence). CDR3 loop: CATSRGDRGNTEAFF. The CDR3 coding sequence is TGTGCCACCAGCAGAGGGGACAGGGGGAACACTGAAGCTTTCTTT.

The V call is TRBV12-3 or TRBV12-4, the J call TRBJ1-5, with a possible D match to TRBD1 (6 bases). The CDR3 contains 13 residues. Trimming took 7 bases from V and 6 from J, leaving 13 bases between them. The CDR3 loop reads CASTAGDGQPQHF. CDR3 DNA: TGTGCCAGCACCGCAGGGGACGGTCAGCCCCAGCATTTT.

V and J are TRBV6-2 or TRBV6-3 and TRBJ2-3; 8 nucleotides match TRBD2. V was pared by 6 bases and J by 2 bases, with 7 bases of the junction left unmatched. CDR1 and CDR2 (germline): MNHEY, SVGEGT. The CDR3 is 15 amino acids. DNA for the CDR3: TGTGCCAGCAGCGGGAGCGGGGGTCACACAGATACGCAGTATTTT. Its translation is CASSGSGGHTDTQYF.

This chain links TRBV15 with TRBJ1-5; 10 bases are a match to TRBD1. The CDR3 sequence is 15 residues long. From germline, CDR1 is LNHNV and CDR2 YYDKDF (reference sequence). Trimming took 3 bases from V and 7 from J; bases not matched to a gene: 6. The CDR3 DNA reads TGTGCCACCAGCAGTCGGGACAGGGGACGACAGCCCCAGCATTTT. As protein: CATSSRDRGRQPQHF.

The chain combines TRBV7-3 with TRBJ2-2; TRBD1 aligns across 9 bases. The CDR3 length is 15 residues. Germline CDR1 reads SGHTA; CDR2 reads FQGTGA. V shed 4 bases and J 5 bases; nucleotides not matched to a gene: 5. This CDR3 is CASSSGTGKTGELFF. The CDR3 DNA reads as TGTGCCAGCAGCTCGGGGACAGGGAAAACCGGGGAGCTGTTTTTT.

Notes on this clone: Other DNA sequences within the sample encode an identical CDR3. V gene TRBV5-1 combines with J gene TRBJ2-3; 12 bases fit TRBD2. CDR1 is SGHRS and CDR2 is YFSETQ in the germline V gene. The CDR3 is 17 amino acids. V shed 0 bases and J 2 bases; nucleotides not matched to a gene: 4. The CDR3 loop reads CASSLALAGGSTDTQYF. The CDR3 DNA sequence: TGCGCCAGCAGCTTGGCTCTAGCGGGGGGGTCCACAGATACGCAGTATTTT.

The chain combines TRBV11-1 with TRBJ2-7; maybe TRBD1 (6 bases). The germline CDR1 and CDR2 sequences are SGHAT and FQDESV (reference sequence). This CDR3 has 13 residues. V gave up 2 bases and J gave up 5 bases, with 10 bases separating them. The CDR3 loop is CASSLLQGDEQYF. The CDR3 DNA reads as TGTGCCAGCAGCTTATTACAGGGTGACGAGCAGTACTTC.

The chain combines TRBV30 with TRBJ1-3; 7 bases line up with TRBD1. V trimming: 4 bases; J trimming: 3 bases; junction bases outside the gene matches: 12. CDR1 and CDR2 from the germline V gene are GTSNPN and SVGIG (reference sequence). The CDR3 consists of 16 residues. CDR3 sequence (DNA): TGTGCCTGGAAATTCCACCTCACAGGGGTTGGAAACACCATATATTTT. Its translation: CAWKFHLTGVGNTIYF.

The rearrangement uses TRBV5-1 and TRBJ1-2; a weak D match, TRBD1 (6 bases). Trimming took off 7 bases at V and 4 bases at J, with 17 bases between the two ends. CDR3 size: 14 residues. Germline V gene data show CDR1 as SGHRS and CDR2 as YFSETQ. DNA of the CDR3: TGCGCCAGCCGTGACAGGTCTGGTGGCTATGGCTACACCTTC. Translating it yields CASRDRSGGYGYTF.

This clone was counted a few times. The V gene is TRBV4-1, the J gene TRBJ1-6; D possibly corresponds to TRBD1 (6 bases). V dropped 6 bases and J dropped 7 bases, with 19 bases sitting between them. The germline V gene encodes CDR1 MGHRA and CDR2 YSYEKL. CDR3 size: 16 residues. The CDR3 DNA is TGCGCCAGCAGTCGCAATGGACAGTGGAGGAATTCACCCCTCCACTTT. Translating gives CASSRNGQWRNSPLHF.

V gene TRBV11-2 combines with J gene TRBJ1-2; the D gene is possibly TRBD1 (6 bases). The CDR3 has 11 amino acids. Germline loops: CDR1 SGHAT, CDR2 FQNNGV. Trimming shortened V by 5 bases and J by 7 bases, and 8 bases separated the two germline ends. The CDR3 reads CASSLRGGYTF. For the CDR3, the DNA is TGTGCCAGCAGCCTCAGGGGTGGCTACACCTTC.

This chain links TRBV11-2 with TRBJ2-1, with 11 bases that match TRBD2. J was trimmed by 3 bases and V by 2 bases; bases with no gene match: 3. CDR1 SGHAT and CDR2 FQNNGV come from the germline V gene. There are 16 residues in the CDR3. This CDR3 reads CASSLLLAGGYNEQFF. The CDR3 DNA follows: TGTGCCAGCAGCTTACTGCTAGCGGGGGGCTACAATGAGCAGTTCTTC. Supplemented by reference TRBV11-2 and TRBJ2-1, the full variable domain reads EAGVAQSPRYKIIEKRQSVAFWCNPISGHATLYWYQQILGQGPKLLIQFQNNGVVDDSQLPKDRFSAERLKGVDSTLKIQPAKLEDSAVYLCASSLLLAGGYNEQFFGPGTRLTVL.

The CDR3 DNA reads as TGTGCCAGCGGGCCGGGACTAGCGGCCTACAATGAGCAGTTCTTC. Translating gives CASGPGLAAYNEQFF. The chain links TRBV2 to TRBJ2-1, with 11 bases aligning to TRBD2. This CDR3 spans 15 amino acids. CDR1 is SNHLY, CDR2 FYNNEI, per germline. V lost 8 bases, J lost 2 bases, and 5 bases stayed unmatched. Together with reference TRBV2 and TRBJ2-1, the CDR3 gives the full variable domain: EPEVTQTPSHQVTQMGQEVILRCVPISNHLYFYWYRQILGQKVEFLVSFYNNEISEKSEIFDDQFSVERPDGSNFTLKIRSTKLEDSAMYFCASGPGLAAYNEQFFGPGTRLTVL.

V is TRBV7-9 and J is TRBJ1-2, with TRBD1 identical over 10 bases. The CDR3 runs to 15 residues. Germline lookup yields CDR1 SEHNR and CDR2 FQNEAQ (reference sequence). V lost 5 bases, J lost 3 bases, and 6 bases stayed unmatched. DNA of the CDR3: TGTGCCAGCAGCCCAGGACAGGGGGTGGACTATGGCTACACCTTC. Translation: CASSPGQGVDYGYTF.

This clone has only a few counts. The chain links TRBV28 to TRBJ1-2; D gene unclear. Germline CDR1 MDHEN, CDR2 SYDVKM. Trimming stripped 3 bases from V and 4 bases from J, with 6 bases between. This CDR3 spans 12 amino acids. The CDR3: CASSFSGYGYTF. The DNA of the CDR3 is TGTGCCAGCAGTTTCAGCGGCTATGGCTACACCTTC.

In this sample, this clone turned up once. The rearrangement links TRBV7-8 to TRBJ2-2; unclear D gene. Trimming removed 5 bases at V and 2 bases at J, with 15 bases between. Germline V gene data show CDR1 as SGHVS and CDR2 as FQNEAQ. CDR3 length equals 16 residues. The CDR3 DNA reads as TGTGCCAGCAGCGCTCGTCCCGGAGTAAACACCGGGGAGCTGTTTTTT. It specifies CASSARPGVNTGELFF. The full variable domain, completed using reference TRBV7-8 and TRBJ2-2, is GAGVSQSPRYKVAKRGQDVALRCDPISGHVSLFWYQQALGQGPEFLTYFQNEAQLDKSGLPSDRFFAERPEGSVSTLKIQRTQQEDSAVYLCASSARPGVNTGELFFGEGSRLTVL.

This clone was seen a handful of times. This sequence joins TRBV7-8 and TRBJ1-1; 8 bases are a match to TRBD1. Trimming took 5 bases from V and 4 from J; bases not matched to a gene: 12. The CDR3 loop spans 16 amino acids. From germline, CDR1 is SGHVS and CDR2 FQNEAQ. CDR3 sequence reads: CASSPRTGISGTEAFF. CDR3 bases: TGTGCCAGCAGCCCCCGGACAGGGATATCCGGCACTGAAGCTTTCTTT.

The V gene is TRBV3-1 (or the pseudogene TRBV3-2), the J gene TRBJ1-2; D uncertain. V lost 1 base, J lost 2 bases, and 8 bases lay in between. Germline-derived CDR1 and CDR2 are LGHDT and YNNKEL (reference sequence). This CDR3 has 14 residues. The CDR3 here is CASSQGLLNYGYTF. DNA for the CDR3: TGTGCCAGCAGCCAAGGACTGTTGAACTATGGCTACACCTTC.

The chain links TRBV7-9 to TRBJ2-6; 8 bases fit TRBD1. The CDR3 is 18 amino acids. V shed 3 bases and J 3 bases; nucleotides not matched to a gene: 10. CDR1 and CDR2 (germline): SEHNR, FQNEAQ (reference sequence). Here the CDR3 DNA reads TGTGCCAGCAGCTTCGGGAACAGGGGGGTAGGTGGGGCCAACGTCCTGACTTTC. Its protein product is CASSFGNRGVGGANVLTF.

The chain couples TRBV2 to TRBJ1-1, with D unresolved. Germline assignment: CDR1 SNHLY and CDR2 FYNNEI. There are 15 residues in the CDR3. The V and J ends lost 2 bases and 4 bases respectively, with 14 bases between them. CDR3 in amino acids: CASSEPFGLGTEAFF. The CDR3 DNA is TGTGCCAGCAGTGAACCGTTCGGGTTGGGCACTGAAGCTTTCTTT.

The rearrangement links TRBV2 to TRBJ2-7; D might be TRBD1 (6 bases). V lost 6 bases and J lost 3, with 9 bases in between. This CDR3 is built from 12 residues. The germline gives CDR1 SNHLY, CDR2 FYNNEI. The CDR3 DNA sequence: TGTGCCAGCAGGACAGGATTCTACGAGCAGTACTTC. Its translation: CASRTGFYEQYF.

The chain carries TRBV29-1 and TRBJ1-1; D gene unclear. The CDR3 has 14 amino acids. The V gene lost 4 bases and the J gene lost 7 bases, with 19 bases spanning the gap. Germline CDR1 reads SQVTM; CDR2 reads ANQGSEA. CDR3 nucleotides: TGCAGCGTTGGACAAGGTTCTCGCCAAGGTGAAGCTTTCTTT. It is translated as CSVGQGSRQGEAFF.

The chain couples TRBV6-5 to TRBJ1-4; 9 bases fit TRBD1. V trimming: 7 bases; J trimming: 7 bases; junction bases outside the gene matches: 10. The CDR3 length is 15 residues. Per the germline V gene, CDR1 is MNHEY and CDR2 is SVGAGI. DNA of the CDR3: TGTGCCAGCACCTCTTTCCGGGACAGGGCTGAAAAACTGTTTTTT. It yields the protein CASTSFRDRAEKLFF.

This chain links TRBV4-1 with TRBJ2-3; D might be TRBD1 (5 bases). Trimming left V 1 base short and J 3 bases short, with 14 bases between. CDR1 and CDR2 (germline): MGHRA, YSYEKL. The CDR3 is made up of 16 amino acids. Here the CDR3 DNA reads TGCGCCAGCAGCCAAGGTAAGTGGCAGGGAACAGATACGCAGTATTTT. Its translation: CASSQGKWQGTDTQYF.